This T cell receptor beta chain was identified during a study of cytomegalovirus exposure and HLA in healthy donors. Primers: 60 Vbeta forward and 13 Jbeta reverse. Profiled with immunoSEQ multiplex PCR; TCRdb holds only in-frame clones, not every one. The data show about 90,000 clones, with less than 80% seen just once and about 20% held by the top ten. Study-level points and caveats: Under in vitro conditions, three CMV-associated chains were confirmed as specific for CMV antigens.

Notes on this clone: As yet, its antigen is unknown.

V dropped 6 bases and J dropped 6; count of bases not matched to a gene: 6. From germline, CDR1 is MNHNS and CDR2 SASEGT. The CDR3 consists of 14 residues. The sample comprised PBMCs. The sequence came from a man between 25 and 39 years old in good health and CMV-seropositive. This chain links TRBV6-1 with TRBJ2-3, with 10 bases that match TRBD1. This CDR3 reads CASSDRGREDTQYF. The CDR3, as DNA: TGTGCCAGCAGCGACAGGGGGCGCGAGGATACGCAGTATTTT.